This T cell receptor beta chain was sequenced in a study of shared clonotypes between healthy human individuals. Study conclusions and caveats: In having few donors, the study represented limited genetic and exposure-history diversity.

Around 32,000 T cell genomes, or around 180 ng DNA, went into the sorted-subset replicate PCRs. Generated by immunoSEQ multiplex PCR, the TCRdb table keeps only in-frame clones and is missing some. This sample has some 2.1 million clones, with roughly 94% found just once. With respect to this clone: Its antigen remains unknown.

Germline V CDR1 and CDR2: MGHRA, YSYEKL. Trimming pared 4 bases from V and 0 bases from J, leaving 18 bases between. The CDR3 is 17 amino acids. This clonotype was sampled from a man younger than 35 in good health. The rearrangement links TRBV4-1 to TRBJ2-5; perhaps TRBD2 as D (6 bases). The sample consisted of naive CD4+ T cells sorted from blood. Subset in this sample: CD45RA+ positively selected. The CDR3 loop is CASSPLRGFPYQETQYF. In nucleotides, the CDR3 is TGCGCCAGCAGCCCCCTTCGGGGGTTCCCTTACCAAGAGACCCAGTACTTC.